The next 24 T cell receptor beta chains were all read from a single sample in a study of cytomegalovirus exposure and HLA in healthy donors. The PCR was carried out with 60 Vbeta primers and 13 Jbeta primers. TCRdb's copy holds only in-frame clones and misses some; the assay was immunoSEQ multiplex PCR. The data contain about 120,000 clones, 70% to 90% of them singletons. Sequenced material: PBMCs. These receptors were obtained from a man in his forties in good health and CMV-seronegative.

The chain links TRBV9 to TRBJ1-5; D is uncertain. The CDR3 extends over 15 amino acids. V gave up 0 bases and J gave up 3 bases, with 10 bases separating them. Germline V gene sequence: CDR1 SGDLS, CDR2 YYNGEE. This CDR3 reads CASSVGPRLNQPQHF. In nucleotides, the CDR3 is TGTGCCAGCAGCGTAGGTCCGCGGCTCAATCAGCCCCAGCATTTT.

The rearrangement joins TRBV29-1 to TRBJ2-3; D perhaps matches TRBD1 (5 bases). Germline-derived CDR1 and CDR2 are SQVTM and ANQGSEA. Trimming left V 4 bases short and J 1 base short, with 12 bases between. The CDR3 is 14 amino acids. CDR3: CSVVGDRGTDTQYF. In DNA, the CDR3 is TGCAGCGTTGTTGGTGACAGAGGCACAGATACGCAGTATTTT.

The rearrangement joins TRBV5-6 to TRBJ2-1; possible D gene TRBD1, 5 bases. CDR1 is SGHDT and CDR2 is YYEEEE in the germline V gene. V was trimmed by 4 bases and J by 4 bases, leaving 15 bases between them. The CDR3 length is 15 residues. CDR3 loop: CASSVGPAGYNEQFF. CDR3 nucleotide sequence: TGTGCCAGCAGCGTGGGCCCGGCAGGGTACAATGAGCAGTTCTTC.

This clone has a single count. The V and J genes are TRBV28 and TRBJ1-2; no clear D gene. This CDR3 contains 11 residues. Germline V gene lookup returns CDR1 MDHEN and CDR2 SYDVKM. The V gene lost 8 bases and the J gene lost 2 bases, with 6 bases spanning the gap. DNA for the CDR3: TGTGCCAGCGAGGGAAACTATGGCTACACCTTC. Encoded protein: CASEGNYGYTF.

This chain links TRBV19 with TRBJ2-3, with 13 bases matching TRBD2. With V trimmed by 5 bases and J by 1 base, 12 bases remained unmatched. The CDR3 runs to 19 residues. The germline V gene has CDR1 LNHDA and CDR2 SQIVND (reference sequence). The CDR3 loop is CASSRTSGGSVTGTDTQYF. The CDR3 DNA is TGTGCCAGTAGTCGGACTAGCGGGGGAAGTGTGACAGGCACAGATACGCAGTATTTT.

This chain's CDR3 is CAWSRDRGTDTQYF. DNA for the CDR3: TGTGCCTGGAGTCGGGACAGGGGCACAGATACGCAGTATTTT. This sequence joins TRBV30 and TRBJ2-3; TRBD1 agrees at 9 bases. The germline CDR1 and CDR2 sequences are GTSNPN and SVGIG (reference sequence). The CDR3 contains 14 residues. The V segment lost 2 bases and the J segment 1 base; nucleotides outside the gene matches: 1.

The CDR3 DNA follows: TGTGCCAGCAGTGAAGCGGGCCAGGGTAATTCACCCCTCCACTTT. Its translation is CASSEAGQGNSPLHF. V is TRBV6-1 and J is TRBJ1-6, with D tentatively TRBD1 (5 bases). The ends were cut back, 0 bases at V and 6 bases at J, with 9 bases in the middle. The CDR3 is 15 amino acids. In germline, CDR1 is MNHNS, CDR2 SASEGT.

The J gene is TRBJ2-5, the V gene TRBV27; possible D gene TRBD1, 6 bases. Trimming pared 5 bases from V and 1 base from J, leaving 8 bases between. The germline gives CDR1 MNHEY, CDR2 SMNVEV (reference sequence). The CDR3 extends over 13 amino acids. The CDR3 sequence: CASSPGAQETQYF. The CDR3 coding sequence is TGTGCCAGCAGTCCAGGGGCCCAAGAGACCCAGTACTTC.

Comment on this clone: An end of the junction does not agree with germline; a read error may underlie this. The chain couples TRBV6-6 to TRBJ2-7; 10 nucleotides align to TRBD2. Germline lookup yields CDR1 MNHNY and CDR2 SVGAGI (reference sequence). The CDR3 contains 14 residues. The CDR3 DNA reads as TGTGCCAGCCCAAGCGGGGGGGCCTCCCACGAGCAGTACTTC. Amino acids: CASPSGGASHEQYF.

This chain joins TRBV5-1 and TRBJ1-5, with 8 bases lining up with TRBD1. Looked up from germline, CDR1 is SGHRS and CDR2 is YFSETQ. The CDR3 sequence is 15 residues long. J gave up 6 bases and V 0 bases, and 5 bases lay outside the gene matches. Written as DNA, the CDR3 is TGCGCCAGCAGCTTGGGGCAGGGGGCAGGTCAGCCCCAGCATTTT. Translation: CASSLGQGAGQPQHF.

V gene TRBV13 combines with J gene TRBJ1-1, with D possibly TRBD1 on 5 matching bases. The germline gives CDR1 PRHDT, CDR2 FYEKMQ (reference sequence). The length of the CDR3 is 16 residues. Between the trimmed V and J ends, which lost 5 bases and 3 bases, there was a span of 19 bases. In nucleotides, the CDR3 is TGTGCCAGCAGCAACCTCGGGGGAATCATGCACACTGAAGCTTTCTTT. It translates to CASSNLGGIMHTEAFF.

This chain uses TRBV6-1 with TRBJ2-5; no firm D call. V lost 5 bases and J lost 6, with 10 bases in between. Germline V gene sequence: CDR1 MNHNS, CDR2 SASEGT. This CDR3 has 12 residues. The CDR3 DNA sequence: TGTGCCAGCAGTTCAGGCTCGCAGACCCAGTACTTC. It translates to CASSSGSQTQYF.

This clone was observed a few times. DNA for the CDR3: TGCGCCAGCAGACTTGAATCCATCTCAGGGGATACGCAGTATTTT. It translates to CASRLESISGDTQYF. V gene TRBV4-1 combines with J gene TRBJ2-3; possibly TRBD1 for D (5 bases). Per the germline V gene, CDR1 is MGHRA and CDR2 is YSYEKL. The CDR3 is 15 amino acids. V was trimmed by 6 bases and J by 6 bases, leaving 19 bases between them.

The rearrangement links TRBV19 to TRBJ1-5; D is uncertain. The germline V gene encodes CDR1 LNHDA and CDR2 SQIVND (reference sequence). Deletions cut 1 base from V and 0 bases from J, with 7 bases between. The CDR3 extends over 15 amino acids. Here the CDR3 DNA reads TGTGCCAGTAGTATAGTCAGTGATAGCAATCAGCCCCAGCATTTT. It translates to CASSIVSDSNQPQHF.

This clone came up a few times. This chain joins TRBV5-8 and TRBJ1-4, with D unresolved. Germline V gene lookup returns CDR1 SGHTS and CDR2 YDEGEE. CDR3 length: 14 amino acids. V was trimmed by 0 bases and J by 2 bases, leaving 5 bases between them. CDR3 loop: CASSLVRTNEKLFF. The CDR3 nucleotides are TGTGCCAGCAGCTTGGTTCGTACTAATGAAAAACTGTTTTTT.

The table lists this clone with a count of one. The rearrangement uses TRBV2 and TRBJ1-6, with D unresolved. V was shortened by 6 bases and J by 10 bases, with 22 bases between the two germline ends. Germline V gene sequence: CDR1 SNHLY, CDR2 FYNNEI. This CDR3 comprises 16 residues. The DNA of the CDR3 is TGTGCCAGCAGGGGAGGTAGCCCGTGGATAGGCTCACCCCTCCACTTT. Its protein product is CASRGGSPWIGSPLHF.

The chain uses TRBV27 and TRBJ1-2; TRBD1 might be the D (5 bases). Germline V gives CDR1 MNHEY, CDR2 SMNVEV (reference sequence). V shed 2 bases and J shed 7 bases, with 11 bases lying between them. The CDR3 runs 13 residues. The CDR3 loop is CASSLRGGGGYTF. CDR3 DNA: TGTGCCAGCAGTTTAAGGGGCGGGGGTGGCTACACCTTC.

The chain's CDR3 is CASSLGRLTVYGYTF. DNA for the CDR3: TGTGCCAGCAGTTTGGGCAGATTAACGGTTTATGGCTACACCTTC. V usage is TRBV28 and J usage is TRBJ1-2; D is uncertain. Germline V gene lookup returns CDR1 MDHEN and CDR2 SYDVKM. V was cut by 3 bases and J by 5 bases, with 16 bases left in between. CDR3 size: 15 residues.

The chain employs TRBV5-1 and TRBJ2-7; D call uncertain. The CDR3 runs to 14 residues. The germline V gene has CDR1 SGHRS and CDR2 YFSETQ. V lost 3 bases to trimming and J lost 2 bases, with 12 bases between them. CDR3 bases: TGCGCCAGCAGCTATTTACCACAGACCTACGAGCAGTACTTC. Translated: CASSYLPQTYEQYF.

The CDR3 DNA reads TGTGCCAGCAGCCTACCTATTGGGACAGTGAACACCGGGGAGCTGTTTTTT. Translating it yields CASSLPIGTVNTGELFF. The rearrangement links TRBV7-8 to TRBJ2-2; TRBD1 agrees at 7 bases. V lost 5 bases, J lost 1 base, and 10 bases stayed unmatched. This CDR3 has 17 amino acids. CDR1 and CDR2 (germline): SGHVS, FQNEAQ.

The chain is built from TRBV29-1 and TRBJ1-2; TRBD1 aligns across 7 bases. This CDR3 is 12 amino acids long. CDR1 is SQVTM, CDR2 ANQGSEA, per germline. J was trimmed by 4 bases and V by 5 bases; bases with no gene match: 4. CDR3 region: CSVLGTAYGYTF. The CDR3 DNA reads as TGCAGCGTTTTGGGGACAGCCTATGGCTACACCTTC.

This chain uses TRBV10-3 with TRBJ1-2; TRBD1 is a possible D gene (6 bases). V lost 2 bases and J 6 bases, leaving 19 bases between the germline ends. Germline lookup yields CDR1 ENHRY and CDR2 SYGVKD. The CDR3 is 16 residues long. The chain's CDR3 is CAISETGQPNQHGYTF. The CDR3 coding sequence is TGTGCCATCAGTGAGACAGGACAGCCAAACCAGCATGGCTACACCTTC.

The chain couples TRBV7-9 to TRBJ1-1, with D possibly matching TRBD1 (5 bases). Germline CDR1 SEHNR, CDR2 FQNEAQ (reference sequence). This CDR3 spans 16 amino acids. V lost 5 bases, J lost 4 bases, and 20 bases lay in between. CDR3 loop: CASSVRDRGTGTEAFF. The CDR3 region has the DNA TGTGCCAGCAGCGTTAGGGACCGGGGGACGGGCACTGAAGCTTTCTTT.

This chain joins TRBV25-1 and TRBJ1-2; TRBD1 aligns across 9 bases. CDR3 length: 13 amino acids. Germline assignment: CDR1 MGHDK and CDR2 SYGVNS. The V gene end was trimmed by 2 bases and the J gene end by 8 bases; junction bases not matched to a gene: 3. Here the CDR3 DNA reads TGTGCCAGCAGTGAACTGGGGACAGGGGGCTACACCTTC. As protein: CASSELGTGGYTF.